This T cell receptor beta chain was profiled in a study of shared clonotypes between healthy human individuals. The table came from immunoSEQ multiplex PCR; TCRdb's copy has only in-frame clones and leaves some out. The sample shows nearly 1,000,000 clones, over 60% of them seen only once. On this clone itself: Its antigen is currently unknown.

The CDR3 sequence is 17 residues long. Losses at the gene ends were 0 bases for V and 2 bases for J; bases not matched to a gene: 8. Germline V CDR1 and CDR2: SGHRS, YFSETQ. General observations from the study: Naive subsets generally exceeded memory subsets in estimated richness.

The source material was memory CD4+ T cells sorted from blood. Noted subset: CD45RA-negative fraction. The sequence was collected from a man between 18 and 35 years old in good health. V and J are TRBV5-1 and TRBJ2-3; TRBD1 matches at 8 bases. The CDR3 reads CASSLGNVQGATDTQYF. In DNA, the CDR3 is TGCGCCAGCAGCTTGGGTAATGTGCAGGGGGCCACAGATACGCAGTATTTT.